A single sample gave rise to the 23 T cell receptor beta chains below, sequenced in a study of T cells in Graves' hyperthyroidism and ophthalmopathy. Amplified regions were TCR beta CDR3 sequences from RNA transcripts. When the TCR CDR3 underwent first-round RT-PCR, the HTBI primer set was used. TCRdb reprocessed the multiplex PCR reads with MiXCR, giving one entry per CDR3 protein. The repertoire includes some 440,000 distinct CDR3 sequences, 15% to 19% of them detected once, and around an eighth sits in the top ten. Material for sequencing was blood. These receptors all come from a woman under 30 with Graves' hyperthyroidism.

CDR3 nucleotide sequence: TGTGCCAGCAGCCAAAGAAGTTCCGCTGGCTACACCTTC. Translated, it gives CASSQRSSAGYTF. The chain links TRBV12-3 or TRBV12-4 to TRBJ1-2; D is unresolved. This CDR3 comprises 13 residues. V lost 6 bases, J lost 7 bases, and 15 bases lay in between.

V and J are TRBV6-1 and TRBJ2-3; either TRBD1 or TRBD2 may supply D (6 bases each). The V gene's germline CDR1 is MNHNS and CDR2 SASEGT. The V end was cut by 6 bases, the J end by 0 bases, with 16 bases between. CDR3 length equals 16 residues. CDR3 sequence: CASREGVGRSTDTQYF. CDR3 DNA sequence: TGTGCCAGCAGGGAGGGGGTGGGGAGAAGCACAGATACGCAGTATTTT.

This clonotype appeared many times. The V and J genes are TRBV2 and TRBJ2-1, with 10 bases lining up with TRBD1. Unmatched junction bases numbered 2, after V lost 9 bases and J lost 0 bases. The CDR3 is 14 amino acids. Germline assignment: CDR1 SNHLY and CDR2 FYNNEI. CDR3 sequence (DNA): TGTGCCAGGACAGGGGGCGGCTCCTACAATGAGCAGTTCTTC. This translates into CARTGGGSYNEQFF.

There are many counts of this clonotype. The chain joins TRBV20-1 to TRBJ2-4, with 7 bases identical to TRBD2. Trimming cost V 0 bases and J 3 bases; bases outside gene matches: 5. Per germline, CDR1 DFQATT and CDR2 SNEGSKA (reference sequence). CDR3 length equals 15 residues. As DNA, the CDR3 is TGCAGTGCTAGAGATTTGGCTAGCGGCAAAAACATTCAGTACTTC. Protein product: CSARDLASGKNIQYF.

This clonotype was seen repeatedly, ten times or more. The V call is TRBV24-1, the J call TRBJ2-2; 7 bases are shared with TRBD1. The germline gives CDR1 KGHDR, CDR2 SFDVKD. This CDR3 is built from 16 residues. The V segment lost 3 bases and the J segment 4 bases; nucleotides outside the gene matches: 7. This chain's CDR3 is CATSDVTGVATGELFF. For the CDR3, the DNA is TGTGCCACCAGTGATGTCACAGGGGTGGCCACCGGGGAGCTGTTTTTT.

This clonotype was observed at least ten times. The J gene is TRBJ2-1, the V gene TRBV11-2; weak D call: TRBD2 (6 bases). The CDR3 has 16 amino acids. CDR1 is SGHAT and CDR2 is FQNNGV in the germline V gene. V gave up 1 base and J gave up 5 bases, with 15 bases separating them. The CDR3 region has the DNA TGTGCCAGCAGCTTAGGGGCGGGACGGATTAACAATGAGCAGTTCTTC. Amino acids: CASSLGAGRINNEQFF.

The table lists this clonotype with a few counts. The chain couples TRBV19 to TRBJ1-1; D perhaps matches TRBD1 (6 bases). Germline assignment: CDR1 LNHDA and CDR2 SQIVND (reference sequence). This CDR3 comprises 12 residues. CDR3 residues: CSTGRGNTEAFF. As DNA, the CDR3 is TGTTCGACAGGACGGGGGAACACTGAAGCTTTCTTT. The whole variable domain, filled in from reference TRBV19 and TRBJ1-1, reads DGGITQSPKYLFRKEGQNVTLSCEQNLNHDAMYWYRQDPGQGLRLIYYSQIVNDFQKGDIAEGYSVSREKKESFPLTVTSAQKNPTAFYLCSTGRGNTEAFFGQGTRLTVV.

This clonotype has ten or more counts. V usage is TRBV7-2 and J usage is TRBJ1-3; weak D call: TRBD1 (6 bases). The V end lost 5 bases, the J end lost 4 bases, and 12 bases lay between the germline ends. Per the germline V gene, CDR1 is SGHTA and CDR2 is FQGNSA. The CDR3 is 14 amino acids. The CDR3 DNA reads TGTGCCAGCAGCCTACAGGGTAGCGGAAACACCATATATTTT. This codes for CASSLQGSGNTIYF. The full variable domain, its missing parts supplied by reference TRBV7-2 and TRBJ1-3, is GAGVSQSPSNKVTEKGKDVELRCDPISGHTALYWYRQSLGQGLEFLIYFQGNSAPDKSGLPSDRFSAERTGGSVSTLTIQRTQQEDSAVYLCASSLQGSGNTIYFGEGSWLTVV.

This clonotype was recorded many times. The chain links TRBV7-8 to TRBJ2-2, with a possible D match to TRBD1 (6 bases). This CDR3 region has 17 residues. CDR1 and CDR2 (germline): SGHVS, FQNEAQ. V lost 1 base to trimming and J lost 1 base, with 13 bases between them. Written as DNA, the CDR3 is TGTGCCAGCAGCTTAGATGGGCAGGGGTTGAACACCGGGGAGCTGTTTTTT. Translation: CASSLDGQGLNTGELFF.

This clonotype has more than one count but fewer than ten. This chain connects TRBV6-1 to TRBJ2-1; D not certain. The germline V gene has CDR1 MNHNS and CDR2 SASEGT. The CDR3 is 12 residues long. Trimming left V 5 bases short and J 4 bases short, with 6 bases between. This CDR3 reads CASSSWYNEQFF. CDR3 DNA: TGTGCCAGCAGTTCTTGGTACAATGAGCAGTTCTTC.

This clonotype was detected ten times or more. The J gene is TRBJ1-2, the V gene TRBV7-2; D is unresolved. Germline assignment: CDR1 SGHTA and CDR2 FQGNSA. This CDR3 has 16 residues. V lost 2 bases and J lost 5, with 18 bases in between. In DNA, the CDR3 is TGTGCCAGCAGCTTAATGGGCCCCGACCTAGGGTATGGCTACACCTTC. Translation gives CASSLMGPDLGYGYTF.

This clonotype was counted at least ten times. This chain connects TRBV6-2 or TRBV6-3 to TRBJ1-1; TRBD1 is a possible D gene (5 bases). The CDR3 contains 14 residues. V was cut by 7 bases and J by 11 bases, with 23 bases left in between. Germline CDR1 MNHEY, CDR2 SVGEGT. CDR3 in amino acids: CASTQPGPTIFAFF. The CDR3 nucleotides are TGTGCCAGCACTCAGCCGGGACCTACGATATTTGCTTTCTTT.

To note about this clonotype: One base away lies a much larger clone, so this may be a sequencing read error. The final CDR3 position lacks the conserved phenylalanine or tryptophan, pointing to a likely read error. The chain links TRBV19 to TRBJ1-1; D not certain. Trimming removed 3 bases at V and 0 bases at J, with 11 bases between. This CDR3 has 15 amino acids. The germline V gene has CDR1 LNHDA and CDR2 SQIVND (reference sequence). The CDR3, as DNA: TGTGCCAGTAGTATGAGCGGTTACATGAACACTGAAGCTTTCTCT. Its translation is CASSMSGYMNTEAFS.

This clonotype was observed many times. CDR3 in DNA: TGCAGTGCCATAAGGGACTTAGCGGGGAGCGGCGAGACCCAGTACTTC. Its translation is CSAIRDLAGSGETQYF. The chain recombines TRBV20-1 with TRBJ2-5, with 8 bases aligning to TRBD2. Germline V gene lookup returns CDR1 DFQATT and CDR2 SNEGSKA (reference sequence). V gave up 6 bases and J gave up 5 bases; unmatched junction bases: 17. The length of the CDR3 is 16 residues.

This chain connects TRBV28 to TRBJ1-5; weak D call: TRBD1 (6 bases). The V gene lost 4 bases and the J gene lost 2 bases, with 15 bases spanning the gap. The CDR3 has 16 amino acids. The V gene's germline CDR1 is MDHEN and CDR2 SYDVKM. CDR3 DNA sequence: TGTGCCAGCAGTTACTCGGGGGGCCGGGGCAATCAGCCCCAGCATTTT. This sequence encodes CASSYSGGRGNQPQHF.

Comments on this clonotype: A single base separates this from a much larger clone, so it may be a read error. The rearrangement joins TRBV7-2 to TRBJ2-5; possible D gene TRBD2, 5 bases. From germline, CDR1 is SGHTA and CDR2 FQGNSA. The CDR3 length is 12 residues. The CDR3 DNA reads TGTGCCAGCAGCCCCCAGGAGGAGACCCGGTACTTC. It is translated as CASSPQEETRYF. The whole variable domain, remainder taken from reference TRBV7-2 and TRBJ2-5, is GAGVSQSPSNKVTEKGKDVELRCDPISGHTALYWYRQSLGQGLEFLIYFQGNSAPDKSGLPSDRFSAERTGGSVSTLTIQRTQQEDSAVYLCASSPQEETRYFGPGTRLLVL.

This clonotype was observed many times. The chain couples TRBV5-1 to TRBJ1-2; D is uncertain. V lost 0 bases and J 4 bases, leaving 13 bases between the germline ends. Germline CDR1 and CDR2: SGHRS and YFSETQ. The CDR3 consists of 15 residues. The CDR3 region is CASSLEVSSTYGYTF. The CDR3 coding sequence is TGCGCCAGCAGCTTGGAGGTTTCCAGTACCTATGGCTACACCTTC.

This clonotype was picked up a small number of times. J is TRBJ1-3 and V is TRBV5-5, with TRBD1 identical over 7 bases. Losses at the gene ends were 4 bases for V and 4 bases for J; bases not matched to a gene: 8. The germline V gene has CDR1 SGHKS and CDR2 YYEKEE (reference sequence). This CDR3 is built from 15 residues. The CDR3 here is CASSPTGSTGNTIYF. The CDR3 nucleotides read TGTGCCAGCAGCCCGACAGGGTCAACCGGAAACACCATATATTTT. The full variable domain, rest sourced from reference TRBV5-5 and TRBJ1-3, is DAGVTQSPTHLIKTRGQQVTLRCSPISGHKSVSWYQQVLGQGPQFIFQYYEKEERGRGNFPDRFSARQFPNYSSELNVNALLLGDSALYLCASSPTGSTGNTIYFGEGSWLTVV.

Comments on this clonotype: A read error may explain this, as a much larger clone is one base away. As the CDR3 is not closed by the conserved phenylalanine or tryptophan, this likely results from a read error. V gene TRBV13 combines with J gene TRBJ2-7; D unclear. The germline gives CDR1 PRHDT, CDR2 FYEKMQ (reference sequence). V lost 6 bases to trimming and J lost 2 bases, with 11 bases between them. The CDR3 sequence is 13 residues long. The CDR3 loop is CASSPIEAYEQYL. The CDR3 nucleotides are TGTGCCAGCAGTCCGATCGAGGCCTACGAGCAGTACCTC.

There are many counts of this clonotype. The CDR3 reads CASSLPGQYNEQFF. DNA for the CDR3: TGTGCCAGCAGCTTACCCGGACAGTACAATGAGCAGTTCTTC. This rearrangement joins TRBV7-3 to TRBJ2-1; the D gene is possibly TRBD1 (6 bases). Germline-derived CDR1 and CDR2 are SGHTA and FQGTGA. CDR3 length: 14 residues. The germline V and J ends were trimmed by 2 bases and 4 bases, with 9 bases remaining between them.

CDR3 region: CASSLARNTQYF. The CDR3 nucleotides are TGTGCCAGCAGTTTGGCGCGGAATACGCAGTATTTT. V is TRBV12-3 or TRBV12-4 and J is TRBJ2-3; no reliable D call. Trimming took 3 bases from V and 7 from J, leaving 8 bases between them. This CDR3 region has 12 residues.

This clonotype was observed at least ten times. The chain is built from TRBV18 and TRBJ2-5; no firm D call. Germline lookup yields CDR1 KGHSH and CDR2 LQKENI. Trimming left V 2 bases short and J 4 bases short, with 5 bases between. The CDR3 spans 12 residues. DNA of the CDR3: TGTGCCAGCTCACCAGAGCCAGAGACCCAGTACTTC. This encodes CASSPEPETQYF.

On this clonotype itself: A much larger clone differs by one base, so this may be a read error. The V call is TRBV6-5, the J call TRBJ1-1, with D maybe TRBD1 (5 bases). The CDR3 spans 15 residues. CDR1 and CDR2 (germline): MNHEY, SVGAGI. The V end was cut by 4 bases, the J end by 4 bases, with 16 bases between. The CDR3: CASSCRRVGGTEAFF. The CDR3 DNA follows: TGTGCCAGCAGTTGCAGGCGGGTCGGGGGCACTGAAGCTTTCTTT.